A single sample gave rise to the 14 T cell receptor beta chains below, sequenced in a study of human T cells and chemical hapten exposure. The time point: pre-sensitization, week 0. Treatment reported: therapeutic diphenylcyclopropenone sensitization with weekly scalp DPC. A single record per CDR3 protein comes from TCRdb applying MiXCR to the RACE reads. The data contain approximately 100,000 distinct CDR3 sequences, 8% to 10% of them seen just once; the ten biggest clones take up around 4%. The sequenced sample was whole blood, obtained in connection with sensitization to the hapten diphenylcyclopropenone (DPC). The receptors stem from a woman aged 40 to 55 with alopecia areata. Some clones in this sample may be carry-over from other donors' samples.

Ten or more counts support this clonotype. The gene calls are TRBV7-9 and TRBJ1-5; the D is unclear. The CDR3 contains 13 residues. Germline V gene sequence: CDR1 SEHNR, CDR2 FQNEAQ (reference sequence). V was cut by 1 base and J by 4 bases, with 5 bases left in between. This CDR3 reads CASSLDGNQPQHF. As DNA, the CDR3 is TGTGCCAGCAGCTTAGACGGGAATCAGCCCCAGCATTTT.

The chain carries TRBV7-9 and TRBJ1-4; D unclear. This CDR3 region has 14 residues. Trimming removed 5 bases at V and 8 bases at J, with 15 bases between. Germline values: CDR1 SEHNR, CDR2 FQNEAQ (reference sequence). This CDR3 is CASSRAFREEKLFF. The CDR3 DNA is TGTGCCAGCAGCCGGGCCTTTCGAGAGGAAAAACTGTTTTTT.

The sample holds many counts of this clonotype. This chain connects TRBV6-5 to TRBJ1-4; a weak D match, TRBD1 (5 bases). Germline CDR1 reads MNHEY; CDR2 reads SVGAGI. The CDR3 totals 13 residues. V was clipped by 0 bases and J by 14 bases, with 13 bases between them. This CDR3 is CASSYSLGGGLFF. The CDR3 region has the DNA TGTGCCAGCAGTTACTCGTTGGGGGGTGGGCTGTTTTTT.

This clonotype has only a few counts. The chain links TRBV29-1 to TRBJ2-1; 9 bases line up with TRBD2. V shed 7 bases and J 9 bases; nucleotides not matched to a gene: 7. The CDR3 covers 12 residues. Germline CDR1 is SQVTM and CDR2 is ANQGSEA. This CDR3 reads CSARAGGPEQFF. The CDR3 DNA reads as TGCAGCGCCCGAGCGGGGGGCCCTGAGCAGTTCTTC.

In its sample, this clonotype was seen many times. This chain links TRBV5-1 with TRBJ2-7; 8 bases are shared with TRBD2. This CDR3 region has 14 residues. Trimming removed 3 bases from V and 7 bases from J; junction bases left unmatched: 9. In germline, CDR1 is SGHRS, CDR2 YFSETQ. This CDR3 is CASSSSPGGGEQYF. The CDR3 coding sequence is TGCGCCAGCAGCTCTTCTCCCGGCGGGGGGGAGCAGTACTTC.

The chain joins TRBV6-2 or TRBV6-3 to TRBJ1-1; D gene unclear. The CDR3 is made up of 14 amino acids. The germline CDR1 and CDR2 sequences are MNHEY and SVGEGT. The V and J ends lost 2 bases and 1 base respectively, with 8 bases between them. The CDR3 DNA reads TGTGCCAGCAGTTACATAGGCGGGAACACTGAAGCTTTCTTT. Protein sequence: CASSYIGGNTEAFF.

This clonotype appeared a few times. The chain employs TRBV24-1 and TRBJ2-3; D uncertain. The CDR3 runs 16 residues. Trimming stripped 4 bases from V and 2 bases from J, with 15 bases between. CDR1 and CDR2 from the germline V gene are KGHDR and SFDVKD. CDR3 region: CATSDPRSRPTDTQYF. The CDR3 DNA reads TGTGCCACCAGTGACCCCCGCAGTCGTCCCACAGATACGCAGTATTTT.

This chain uses TRBV12-3 or TRBV12-4 with TRBJ1-6; tentatively, D is TRBD1 (5 bases). V was cut by 5 bases and J by 9 bases, with 11 bases left in between. The CDR3 totals 13 residues. The CDR3 is CASSRDRPSPLHF. The DNA of the CDR3 is TGTGCCAGCAGTCGGGACCGCCCTTCACCCCTCCACTTT.

This clonotype was found many times. This chain connects TRBV12-3 or TRBV12-4 to TRBJ1-1; possible D gene TRBD1, 6 bases. The CDR3 extends over 14 amino acids. V lost 4 bases and J lost 5, with 14 bases in between. The CDR3 protein is CASSSDQGRTEAFF. In nucleotides, the CDR3 is TGTGCCAGCAGTTCGGACCAGGGGCGGACTGAAGCTTTCTTT.

The rearrangement joins TRBV28 to TRBJ2-1, with TRBD2 identical over 9 bases. The junction had 8 bases not matched to a gene; V was cut back by 10 bases and J by 4 bases. The length of the CDR3 is 14 residues. The V gene's germline CDR1 is MDHEN and CDR2 SYDVKM. CDR3 region: CATYTSGLYNEQFF. CDR3 nucleotides: TGTGCCACCTACACTAGCGGGCTATACAATGAGCAGTTCTTC.

This clonotype appeared a few times. This chain joins TRBV4-2 and TRBJ2-1; tentatively, D is TRBD2 (7 bases). CDR3 length equals 15 residues. Germline CDR1 reads LGHNA; CDR2 reads YNFKEQ. Trimming pared 0 bases from V and 12 bases from J, leaving 18 bases between. The CDR3 sequence is CASSQDLGGARWQFF. CDR3 in DNA: TGTGCCAGCAGCCAAGATCTTGGGGGGGCCAGGTGGCAGTTCTTC.

This clonotype occurred many times. The V gene is TRBV7-2, the J gene TRBJ1-5; 9 bases are shared with TRBD1. CDR3 length equals 17 residues. CDR1 and CDR2 (germline): SGHTA, FQGNSA. The J segment lost 5 bases and the V segment lost 1 base, leaving 9 bases of the junction unmatched. The CDR3 reads CASSLVGDRDLYQPQHF. CDR3 nucleotide sequence: TGTGCCAGCAGCTTAGTTGGGGACAGGGACCTCTATCAGCCCCAGCATTTT.

This clonotype was seen a handful of times. The CDR3 DNA follows: TGCGCCAGCAGCCAAGGACTAGCTGGTGAGCAGTTCTTC. Its protein product is CASSQGLAGEQFF. V gene TRBV4-3 combines with J gene TRBJ2-1; 7 bases align to TRBD2. With V trimmed by 1 base and J by 9 bases, 3 bases remained unmatched. Germline V CDR1 and CDR2: LGHNA, YSLEER. The CDR3 is 13 amino acids.

The sample holds many counts of this clonotype. The chain joins TRBV7-9 to TRBJ1-2; 8 bases map to TRBD1. Germline V lookup: CDR1 SEHNR, CDR2 FQNEAQ (reference sequence). With 2 bases clipped from V and 8 bases from J, the junction kept 7 bases outside the gene matches. This CDR3 contains 14 residues. In DNA form, the CDR3 reads TGTGCCAGCAGCTTACAGGGGGCGCGTCTGGGCTACACCTTC. This sequence encodes CASSLQGARLGYTF. Complete variable domain (other parts from reference TRBV7-9 and TRBJ1-2): DTGVSQNPRHKITKRGQNVTFRCDPISEHNRLYWYRQTLGQGPEFLTYFQNEAQLEKSRLLSDRFSAERPKGSFSTLEIQRTEQGDSAMYLCASSLQGARLGYTFGSGTRLTVV.